A selection of T cell receptor beta chains follows, all from one sample in a study of T-cell reconstitution after alpha-beta-depleted transplantation in children. Via MiXCR, TCRdb re-called the PCR reads, giving one row per CDR3 protein. Of around 230,000 distinct CDR3 sequences in the sample, over 15% are singletons; the top ten hold about 41%. The sample consisted of PBMCs, mostly from graft donor cells, taken 360 days after TCRalphabeta/CD19-depleted stem cell transplant. These TCRs come from a male patient aged 2 to 9 who had a stem cell transplant for acute lymphoblastic leukemia, so the T cells may come from the graft donor. Both conserved end residues are part of each CDR3. The order of the fields is D gene, V gene, J gene, clone size, CDR3 protein, CDR3 DNA. The D gene is left open where the match is weak. Clone sizes are given selectively: once, few, many, or a class where the clone is expanded.

d_gene: TRBD1
v_gene: TRBV12-3/TRBV12-4
j_gene: TRBJ1-5
abundance: NA
CDR3aa: CASSKGQGNQPQHF
CDR3nt: TGTGCCAGCAGTAAAGGACAGGGGAATCAGCCCCAGCATTTT

d_gene: TRBD2
v_gene: TRBV11-2
j_gene: TRBJ2-1
abundance: few
CDR3aa: CASSLDGAMSGGGEQFF
CDR3nt: TGTGCCAGCAGCTTAGATGGGGCCATGAGCGGGGGGGGAGAGCAGTTCTTC

d_gene: NA
v_gene: TRBV11-2
j_gene: TRBJ1-2
abundance: many
CDR3aa: CASSLVEGNYGYTF
CDR3nt: TGTGCCAGCAGCTTAGTTGAGGGAAACTATGGCTACACCTTC

d_gene: NA
v_gene: TRBV10-3
j_gene: TRBJ2-7
abundance: NA
CDR3aa: CAISVRGYEQYF
CDR3nt: TGTGCCATCAGTGTCCGGGGGTACGAGCAGTACTTC

d_gene: NA
v_gene: TRBV25-1
j_gene: TRBJ1-1
abundance: many
CDR3aa: CASSIAINTEAFF
CDR3nt: TGTGCCAGCAGTATAGCGATTAACACTGAAGCTTTCTTT

d_gene: NA
v_gene: TRBV4-3
j_gene: TRBJ1-1
abundance: NA
CDR3aa: CASSQDLGMGMNTEAFF
CDR3nt: TGCGCCAGCAGCCAAGATCTGGGGATGGGGATGAACACTGAAGCTTTCTTT

d_gene: TRBD1
v_gene: TRBV29-1
j_gene: TRBJ2-7
abundance: few
CDR3aa: CSVDRTGGSPYEQYF
CDR3nt: TGCAGCGTTGACCGGACAGGGGGCTCTCCCTACGAGCAGTACTTC

d_gene: NA
v_gene: TRBV29-1
j_gene: TRBJ1-1
abundance: few
CDR3aa: CSVVNSEAFF
CDR3nt: TGCAGCGTTGTGAACAGTGAAGCTTTCTTT

d_gene: NA
v_gene: TRBV10-3
j_gene: TRBJ2-7
abundance: NA
CDR3aa: CAISQQQGTSYEQYF
CDR3nt: TGTGCCATCAGCCAACAACAGGGGACTTCCTACGAGCAGTACTTC

d_gene: TRBD2
v_gene: TRBV20-1
j_gene: TRBJ2-2
abundance: NA
CDR3aa: CSAPTSLKTGELFF
CDR3nt: TGCAGTGCCCCGACTAGCTTAAAGACCGGGGAGCTGTTTTTT

d_gene: NA
v_gene: TRBV4-2
j_gene: TRBJ2-7
abundance: few
CDR3aa: CASSQDRGSEQYF
CDR3nt: TGTGCCAGCAGCCAAGATCGGGGGAGCGAGCAGTACTTC

d_gene: NA
v_gene: TRBV5-5
j_gene: TRBJ1-1
abundance: NA
CDR3aa: CASSWTAGGTEAFF
CDR3nt: TGTGCCAGCAGCTGGACCGCTGGGGGCACTGAAGCTTTCTTT

d_gene: NA
v_gene: TRBV5-1
j_gene: TRBJ2-5
abundance: NA
CDR3aa: CASSLPGKVEETQYF
CDR3nt: TGCGCCAGCAGCTTGCCGGGGAAGGTGGAAGAGACCCAGTACTTC

d_gene: NA
v_gene: TRBV12-3/TRBV12-4
j_gene: TRBJ2-1
abundance: few
CDR3aa: CASSRTGSYNEQFF
CDR3nt: TGTGCCAGCAGTCGCACGGGCTCCTACAATGAGCAGTTCTTC

d_gene: NA
v_gene: TRBV29-1
j_gene: TRBJ2-7
abundance: few
CDR3aa: CSVEGRREQYF
CDR3nt: TGCAGCGTTGAGGGGAGGCGTGAGCAGTACTTC

d_gene: NA
v_gene: TRBV4-3
j_gene: TRBJ2-7
abundance: many
CDR3aa: CASSQVAGEGYEQYF
CDR3nt: TGCGCCAGCAGCCAAGTGGCTGGGGAAGGTTACGAGCAGTACTTC

d_gene: NA
v_gene: TRBV6-2/TRBV6-3
j_gene: TRBJ2-1
abundance: NA
CDR3aa: CASRSGFYNEQFF
CDR3nt: TGTGCCAGCAGAAGCGGATTTTACAATGAGCAGTTCTTC

d_gene: NA
v_gene: TRBV5-1
j_gene: TRBJ1-1
abundance: NA
CDR3aa: CASRPESTEAFF
CDR3nt: TGCGCCAGCAGGCCGGAGAGCACTGAAGCTTTCTTT

d_gene: NA
v_gene: TRBV12-3/TRBV12-4
j_gene: TRBJ1-2
abundance: NA
CDR3aa: CASSLEGLDGGYTF
CDR3nt: TGTGCCAGCAGTTTAGAGGGATTGGATGGGGGCTACACCTTC

d_gene: TRBD1
v_gene: TRBV4-3
j_gene: TRBJ1-2
abundance: NA
CDR3aa: CASSQDLSGTVLGYTF
CDR3nt: TGCGCCAGCAGCCAAGACCTGTCCGGGACAGTTTTAGGCTACACCTTC

d_gene: TRBD2
v_gene: TRBV20-1
j_gene: TRBJ2-1
abundance: NA
CDR3aa: CSARDPQRGVYNEQFF
CDR3nt: TGCAGTGCTAGAGATCCCCAGCGGGGGGTTTACAATGAGCAGTTCTTC

d_gene: NA
v_gene: TRBV12-3/TRBV12-4
j_gene: TRBJ2-7
abundance: NA
CDR3aa: CASSPGTRPYEQYF
CDR3nt: TGTGCCAGCAGTCCCGGGACTCGACCATACGAGCAGTACTTC

d_gene: NA
v_gene: TRBV30
j_gene: TRBJ1-1
abundance: NA
CDR3aa: CAWRLQGSDTEAFF
CDR3nt: TGTGCCTGGAGACTTCAGGGGTCCGACACTGAAGCTTTCTTT

d_gene: NA
v_gene: TRBV4-3
j_gene: TRBJ2-1
abundance: few
CDR3aa: CASSQDGGQQEQFF
CDR3nt: TGCGCCAGCAGCCAAGATGGAGGACAACAAGAGCAGTTCTTC

d_gene: NA
v_gene: TRBV28
j_gene: TRBJ2-7
abundance: once
CDR3aa: CASSLGQPPYEQYF
CDR3nt: TGTGCCAGCAGTTTAGGTCAGCCACCTTACGAGCAGTACTTC

d_gene: NA
v_gene: TRBV10-3
j_gene: TRBJ2-5
abundance: few
CDR3aa: CAISEGGLRETQYF
CDR3nt: TGTGCCATCAGTGAGGGAGGGCTCCGAGAGACCCAGTACTTC

d_gene: NA
v_gene: TRBV29-1
j_gene: TRBJ2-5
abundance: NA
CDR3aa: CSVRNGETQYF
CDR3nt: TGCAGCGTTCGAAATGGGGAGACCCAGTACTTC

d_gene: NA
v_gene: TRBV11-2
j_gene: TRBJ2-3
abundance: few
CDR3aa: CASSYLRDADTDTQYF
CDR3nt: TGTGCCAGCAGCTACCTCCGGGACGCAGACACAGATACGCAGTATTTT

d_gene: NA
v_gene: TRBV5-1
j_gene: TRBJ1-2
abundance: NA
CDR3aa: CASSLELNRDDYGYTF
CDR3nt: TGCGCCAGCAGCTTGGAGTTGAACCGGGATGACTATGGCTACACCTTC

d_gene: NA
v_gene: TRBV3-1
j_gene: TRBJ2-2
abundance: NA
CDR3aa: CASRFLGGSTGELFF
CDR3nt: TGTGCCAGCAGATTCCTTGGGGGAAGTACCGGGGAGCTGTTTTTT

d_gene: NA
v_gene: TRBV4-2
j_gene: TRBJ1-3
abundance: NA
CDR3aa: CASSQSTDSGNTIYF
CDR3nt: TGTGCCAGCAGCCAATCCACAGACTCTGGAAACACCATATATTTT

d_gene: NA
v_gene: TRBV29-1
j_gene: TRBJ2-1
abundance: NA
CDR3aa: CSVESPTTLNEQFF
CDR3nt: TGCAGCGTTGAATCTCCCACCACCCTAAATGAGCAGTTCTTC

d_gene: NA
v_gene: TRBV11-2
j_gene: TRBJ2-7
abundance: once
CDR3aa: CASSKMDGPPEQYF
CDR3nt: TGTGCCAGCAGCAAAATGGATGGGCCCCCCGAGCAGTACTTC

d_gene: NA
v_gene: TRBV29-1
j_gene: TRBJ2-3
abundance: NA
CDR3aa: CSVVKASTDTQYF
CDR3nt: TGCAGCGTCGTCAAGGCTAGCACAGATACGCAGTATTTT

d_gene: NA
v_gene: TRBV30
j_gene: TRBJ2-3
abundance: NA
CDR3aa: CAWSQGPMSTDTQYF
CDR3nt: TGTGCCTGGAGCCAGGGCCCTATGAGCACAGATACGCAGTATTTT

d_gene: TRBD1
v_gene: TRBV7-9
j_gene: TRBJ2-5
abundance: few
CDR3aa: CASSLYTTGIETQYF
CDR3nt: TGTGCCAGCAGCTTATATACGACAGGGATCGAGACCCAGTACTTC

d_gene: NA
v_gene: TRBV9
j_gene: TRBJ2-5
abundance: NA
CDR3aa: CASSGTRGQETQYF
CDR3nt: TGTGCCAGCAGCGGGACGCGGGGCCAAGAGACCCAGTACTTC

d_gene: NA
v_gene: TRBV7-2
j_gene: TRBJ2-1
abundance: NA
CDR3aa: CASSFYQHQLEQFF
CDR3nt: TGTGCCAGCAGCTTTTACCAGCACCAGCTTGAGCAGTTCTTC

d_gene: NA
v_gene: TRBV7-2
j_gene: TRBJ2-1
abundance: NA
CDR3aa: CASSSDWNEQFF
CDR3nt: TGTGCCAGCAGCTCAGACTGGAATGAGCAGTTCTTC

d_gene: NA
v_gene: TRBV5-6
j_gene: TRBJ1-5
abundance: NA
CDR3aa: CASSLDGGFNQPQHF
CDR3nt: TGTGCCAGCAGCTTGGATGGGGGTTTTAATCAGCCCCAGCATTTT

d_gene: NA
v_gene: TRBV21-1
j_gene: TRBJ2-3
abundance: NA
CDR3aa: CASSRGLAGPTDTQYF
CDR3nt: TGTGCCAGCAGCAGAGGACTAGCGGGTCCCACAGATACGCAGTATTTT

d_gene: TRBD2
v_gene: TRBV7-2
j_gene: TRBJ2-7
abundance: few
CDR3aa: CASSDAGGVNEQYF
CDR3nt: TGTGCCAGCAGCGATGCGGGAGGGGTGAACGAGCAGTACTTC

d_gene: TRBD1
v_gene: TRBV6-5
j_gene: TRBJ2-1
abundance: NA
CDR3aa: CASSWDRDYNEQFF
CDR3nt: TGTGCCAGCAGTTGGGACAGGGATTACAATGAGCAGTTCTTC

d_gene: NA
v_gene: TRBV20-1
j_gene: TRBJ2-5
abundance: NA
CDR3aa: CSARDSLGVKTQYF
CDR3nt: TGCAGTGCTAGAGATTCACTGGGGGTAAAGACCCAGTACTTC